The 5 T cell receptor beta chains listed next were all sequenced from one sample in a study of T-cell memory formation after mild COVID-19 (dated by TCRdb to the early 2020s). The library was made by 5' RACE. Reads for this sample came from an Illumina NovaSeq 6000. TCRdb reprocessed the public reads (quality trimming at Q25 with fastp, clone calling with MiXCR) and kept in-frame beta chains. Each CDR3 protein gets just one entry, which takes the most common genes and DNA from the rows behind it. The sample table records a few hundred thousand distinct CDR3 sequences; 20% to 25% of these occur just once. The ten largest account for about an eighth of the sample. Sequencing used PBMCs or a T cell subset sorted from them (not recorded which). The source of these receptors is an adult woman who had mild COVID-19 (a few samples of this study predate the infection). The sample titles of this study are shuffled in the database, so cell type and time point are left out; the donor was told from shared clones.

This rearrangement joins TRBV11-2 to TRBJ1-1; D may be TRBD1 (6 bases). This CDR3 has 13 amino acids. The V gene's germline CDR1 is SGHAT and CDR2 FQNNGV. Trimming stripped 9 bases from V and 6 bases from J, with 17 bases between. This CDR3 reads CASSRGGGPEAFF. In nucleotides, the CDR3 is TGTGCCAGTAGTCGAGGGGGTGGGCCTGAAGCTTTCTTT. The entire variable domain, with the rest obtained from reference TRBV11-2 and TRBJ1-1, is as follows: EAGVAQSPRYKIIEKRQSVAFWCNPISGHATLYWYQQILGQGPKLLIQFQNNGVVDDSQLPKDRFSAERLKGVDSTLKIQPAKLEDSAVYLCASSRGGGPEAFFGQGTRLTVV.

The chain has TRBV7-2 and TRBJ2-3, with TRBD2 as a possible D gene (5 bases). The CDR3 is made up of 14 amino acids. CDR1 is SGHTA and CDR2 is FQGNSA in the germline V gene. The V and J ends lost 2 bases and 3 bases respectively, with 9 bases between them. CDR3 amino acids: CASSLMTTTDTQYF. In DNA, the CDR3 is TGTGCCAGCAGCTTAATGACTACGACAGATACGCAGTATTTT.

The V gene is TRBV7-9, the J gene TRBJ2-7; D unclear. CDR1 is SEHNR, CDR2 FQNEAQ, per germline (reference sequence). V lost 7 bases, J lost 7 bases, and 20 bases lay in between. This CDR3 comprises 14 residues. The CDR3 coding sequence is TGTGCCAGCACAAATAAGGCAGCCACTCCAGAGCAGTACTTC. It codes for CASTNKAATPEQYF.

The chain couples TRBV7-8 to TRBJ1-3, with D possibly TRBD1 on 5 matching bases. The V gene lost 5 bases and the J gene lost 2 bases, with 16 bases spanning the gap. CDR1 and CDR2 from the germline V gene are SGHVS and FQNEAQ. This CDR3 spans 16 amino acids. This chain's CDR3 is CASSRLQGFAGNTIYF. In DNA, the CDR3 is TGTGCCAGCAGCAGATTGCAGGGTTTCGCTGGAAACACCATATATTTT.

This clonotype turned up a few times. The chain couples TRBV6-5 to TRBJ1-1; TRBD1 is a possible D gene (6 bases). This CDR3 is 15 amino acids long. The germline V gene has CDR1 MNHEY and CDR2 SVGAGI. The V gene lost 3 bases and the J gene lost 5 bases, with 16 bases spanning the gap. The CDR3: CASSYQVQGGTEAFF. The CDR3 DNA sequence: TGTGCCAGCAGTTATCAAGTACAGGGAGGAACTGAAGCTTTCTTT.